These 29 T cell receptor beta chains came from one sample sequenced in a study of shared clonotypes between healthy human individuals. Libraries were prepared by immunoSEQ multiplex PCR; TCRdb keeps only in-frame clonotypes and omits some of them. The table has about 490,000 clones, approximately 81% seen once; the top ten hold approximately 11%. Sequencing was carried out using PBMCs. These receptors came from a woman aged 35 to 49 in good health. Some clones in this sample may be carry-over from other donors' samples.

Concerning this clone: Only one base separates this from a far larger clonotype, so it likely reflects a read error. The rearrangement joins TRBV11-1 to TRBJ2-1; 9 bases agree with TRBD2. In germline, CDR1 is SGHAT, CDR2 FQDESV (reference sequence). The CDR3 is 15 amino acids. Unmatched junction bases numbered 7, after V lost 5 bases and J lost 5 bases. DNA for the CDR3: TGTGCCAGCAGCGTGGGACTAGCAACCCACAATGAGCAGTTCTTC. Translation gives CASSVGLATHNEQFF.

This clone was detected only a few times. The rearrangement joins TRBV29-1 to TRBJ1-2; D possibly corresponds to TRBD1 (5 bases). CDR3 length: 12 residues. The germline V gene has CDR1 SQVTM and CDR2 ANQGSEA. V shed 3 bases and J shed 4 bases, with 9 bases lying between them. CDR3 region: CSVDRVTYGYTF. CDR3 bases: TGCAGCGTTGACAGGGTAACCTATGGCTACACCTTC. Full variable domain (missing parts from reference TRBV29-1 and TRBJ1-2): SAVISQKPSRDICQRGTSLTIQCQVDSQVTMMFWYRQQPGQSLTLIATANQGSEATYESGFVIDKFPISRPNLTFSTLTVSNMSPEDSSIYLCSVDRVTYGYTFGSGTRLTVV.

Concerning this clone itself: Only one base separates this from a far larger clonotype, so it likely reflects a read error. V gene TRBV4-1 combines with J gene TRBJ1-5; D is ambiguous. The end of the DNA fits TRBJ2-3 better, so the J call may be wrong. CDR3 size: 13 residues. CDR1 is MGHRA and CDR2 is YSYEKL in the germline V gene. CDR3 sequence: CASSQDPNQPQYF. The DNA of the CDR3 is TGCGCCAGCAGCCAAGACCCGAATCAGCCCCAGTATTTT.

Worth noting for this clone: A much larger clone is a single base away; this may be a read error. The same CDR3 can be traced to other DNA sequences in this sample. CDR3 sequence reads: CASSPGGSNEQYF. CDR3 bases: TGTGCCAGCAGTCCAGGGGGGTCTAACGAGCAGTACTTC. The genes are TRBV25-1 and TRBJ2-7; the D gene is possibly TRBD1 (7 bases). V shed 5 bases and J shed 5 bases, with 13 bases lying between them. This CDR3 is built from 13 residues. Germline CDR1 and CDR2: MGHDK and SYGVNS.

The chain couples TRBV2 to TRBJ1-2; D gene uncertain. This CDR3 region has 14 residues. Germline CDR1 SNHLY, CDR2 FYNNEI. Trimming removed 3 bases from V and 1 base from J, with 9 bases in between. CDR3 bases: TGTGCCAGCAGTGATATCCTCCTTAACTATGGCTACACCTTC. Its protein product is CASSDILLNYGYTF.

There are a few counts of this clone. The likely explanation is a read error, given a far larger clone one base away. CDR3 bases: TGTGCCAGCAGTGCCAGGATGTGTGGCTACACCTTC. Translating it yields CASSARMCGYTF. The chain is built from TRBV6-1 and TRBJ1-2; D gene ambiguous. The CDR3 is 12 residues long. Trimming took off 4 bases at V and 7 bases at J, with 10 bases between the two ends. Germline CDR1 MNHNS, CDR2 SASEGT.

The rearrangement joins TRBV19 to TRBJ2-7; 14 nucleotides match TRBD2. This CDR3 region has 16 residues. CDR1 LNHDA and CDR2 SQIVND come from the germline V gene (reference sequence). With V trimmed by 4 bases and J by 5 bases, 7 bases remained unmatched. The CDR3 protein is CASSRTGLAGVHEQYF. The DNA of the CDR3 is TGTGCCAGTAGTAGGACGGGACTAGCGGGAGTCCACGAGCAGTACTTC. Full variable domain (rest looked up from reference TRBV19 and TRBJ2-7): DGGITQSPKYLFRKEGQNVTLSCEQNLNHDAMYWYRQDPGQGLRLIYYSQIVNDFQKGDIAEGYSVSREKKESFPLTVTSAQKNPTAFYLCASSRTGLAGVHEQYFGPGTRLTVT.

The CDR3, as DNA: TGCAGCGTTCATTTCGGACAGGGGGCGCGGGGCTACACCTTC. This codes for CSVHFGQGARGYTF. The chain is built from TRBV29-1 and TRBJ1-2, with 11 bases fitting TRBD1. With 5 bases clipped from V and 8 bases from J, the junction kept 10 bases outside the gene matches. Germline V gene data show CDR1 as SQVTM and CDR2 as ANQGSEA. The CDR3 loop spans 14 amino acids.

The V gene is TRBV7-9, the J gene TRBJ2-7, with 9 bases matching TRBD1. Germline V gives CDR1 SEHNR, CDR2 FQNEAQ (reference sequence). The CDR3 extends over 13 amino acids. With 4 bases clipped from V and 6 bases from J, the junction kept 4 bases outside the gene matches. The chain's CDR3 is CASSWGQGGEQYF. Written as DNA, the CDR3 is TGTGCCAGCAGCTGGGGACAGGGCGGCGAGCAGTACTTC.

The V and J genes are TRBV7-8 and TRBJ2-7; 7 nucleotides agree with TRBD1. The germline V gene has CDR1 SGHVS and CDR2 FQNEAQ. Germline trimming cut 5 bases from V and 2 bases from J; bases unmatched to any gene: 9. The CDR3 has 15 residues. The CDR3 sequence is CASSTTGAQTYEQYF. Here the CDR3 DNA reads TGTGCCAGCAGCACCACAGGGGCCCAAACCTACGAGCAGTACTTC.

J is TRBJ1-2 and V is TRBV28, with a weak D call TRBD1 (5 bases). CDR3 length: 14 residues. Trimming stripped 0 bases from V and 4 bases from J, with 9 bases between. Germline CDR1 MDHEN, CDR2 SYDVKM. The CDR3: CASSLWGQTYGYTF. DNA of the CDR3: TGTGCCAGCAGTTTATGGGGGCAGACCTATGGCTACACCTTC.

This clone was found many times. The J gene is TRBJ1-1, the V gene TRBV6-1, with no clear D. CDR3 length: 14 amino acids. Trimming removed 2 bases at V and 4 bases at J, with 11 bases between. Germline V lookup: CDR1 MNHNS, CDR2 SASEGT. The CDR3: CASSENPGFTEAFF. CDR3 bases: TGTGCCAGCAGTGAAAATCCAGGCTTCACTGAAGCTTTCTTT.

This clone was seen a single time. This chain joins TRBV5-4 and TRBJ2-2; 14 bases align to TRBD2. Looked up from germline, CDR1 is SGHNT and CDR2 is YYREEE (reference sequence). This CDR3 is 17 amino acids long. Trimming removed 4 bases from V and 6 bases from J; junction bases left unmatched: 8. CDR3 nucleotide sequence: TGTGCCAGCAGCACCCCGGGACTAGCGGGAGTTTCCGGGGAGCTGTTTTTT. It codes for CASSTPGLAGVSGELFF.

The rearrangement uses TRBV19 and TRBJ1-2; TRBD1 is a possible D gene (5 bases). V was clipped by 4 bases and J by 5 bases, with 11 bases between them. The CDR3 has 13 residues. CDR1 and CDR2 from the germline V gene are LNHDA and SQIVND (reference sequence). CDR3 protein: CASSTAGWYGYTF. The CDR3 region has the DNA TGTGCCAGTAGTACGGCAGGGTGGTATGGCTACACCTTC. The variable domain in full, completed from reference TRBV19 and TRBJ1-2, reads DGGITQSPKYLFRKEGQNVTLSCEQNLNHDAMYWYRQDPGQGLRLIYYSQIVNDFQKGDIAEGYSVSREKKESFPLTVTSAQKNPTAFYLCASSTAGWYGYTFGSGTRLTVV.

The CDR3 region is CSVEDPLAPSTDTQYF. CDR3 nucleotide sequence: TGCAGCGTTGAAGATCCTTTAGCTCCTAGCACAGATACGCAGTATTTT. The rearrangement uses TRBV29-1 and TRBJ2-3, with D unresolved. Per germline, CDR1 SQVTM and CDR2 ANQGSEA. The length of the CDR3 is 16 residues. The V end was cut by 0 bases, the J end by 0 bases, with 13 bases between.

In regard to this clone: Since a much larger clone is just one base distant, this may be a read error. This CDR3 is also generated by other DNA sequences in the sample. V gene TRBV18 combines with J gene TRBJ2-1; 7 bases fit TRBD2. The CDR3 is 16 amino acids. V was pared by 3 bases and J by 3 bases, with 8 bases of the junction left unmatched. The germline V gene has CDR1 KGHSH and CDR2 LQKENI. The CDR3 coding sequence is TGTGCCAGCTCACCCCTCCTGGCGGGAGTCTACAATGAGCAGTTCTTC. It specifies CASSPLLAGVYNEQFF.

V usage is TRBV5-1 and J usage is TRBJ2-3; the D is unclear. Between the trimmed V and J ends, which lost 2 bases and 4 bases, there was a span of 14 bases. Germline V gene lookup returns CDR1 SGHRS and CDR2 YFSETQ. This CDR3 has 15 amino acids. The CDR3 is CASSLSRPGADTQYF. The DNA of the CDR3 is TGCGCCAGCAGCTTATCCCGCCCCGGTGCAGATACGCAGTATTTT.

J is TRBJ2-1 and V is TRBV9; D is ambiguous. The V end was cut by 0 bases, the J end by 7 bases, with 11 bases between. The CDR3 is made up of 14 amino acids. Germline CDR1 SGDLS, CDR2 YYNGEE. CDR3 protein: CASSVGGNPNEQFF. As DNA, the CDR3 is TGTGCCAGCAGCGTAGGCGGAAACCCAAATGAGCAGTTCTTC.

This clone appeared once. The CDR3 nucleotides are TGCGCCAGCAGCCAGACAGGGGGATCGAATGAGCAGTTCTTC. It yields the protein CASSQTGGSNEQFF. V and J are TRBV4-1 and TRBJ2-1; 9 positions agree with TRBD1. The CDR3 covers 14 residues. Per germline, CDR1 MGHRA and CDR2 YSYEKL. V shed 3 bases, J shed 7 bases, and the junction held 4 bases outside the gene matches.

The chain has TRBV28 and TRBJ2-3; 8 positions agree with TRBD1. V shed 6 bases and J 6 bases; nucleotides not matched to a gene: 8. The germline gives CDR1 MDHEN, CDR2 SYDVKM. This CDR3 region has 14 residues. Here the CDR3 reads CASSRTGKFDTQYF. The DNA of the CDR3 is TGTGCCAGCAGCCGGACAGGGAAATTTGATACGCAGTATTTT. Using reference TRBV28 and TRBJ2-3 for the parts outside the CDR3, the full variable domain is DVKVTQSSRYLVKRTGEKVFLECVQDMDHENMFWYRQDPGLGLRLIYFSYDVKMKEKGDIPEGYSVSREKKERFSLILESASTNQTSMYLCASSRTGKFDTQYFGPGTRLTVL.

The chain recombines TRBV5-3 with TRBJ1-5; D is perhaps TRBD1 (5 bases). TRBV5-3 belongs to the ORF category, with a function that is uncertain. Trimming removed 6 bases at V and 1 base at J, with 14 bases between. CDR3 length equals 15 residues. As DNA, the CDR3 is TGTGCCAGAATCGGGAGCGCAGGGAGCAATCAGCCCCAGCATTTT. It translates to CARIGSAGSNQPQHF.

The V gene is TRBV5-4, the J gene TRBJ2-5; 16 bases align to TRBD2. V trimming: 4 bases; J trimming: 2 bases; junction bases outside the gene matches: 8. The CDR3 is 18 amino acids. In germline, CDR1 is SGHNT, CDR2 YYREEE (reference sequence). In DNA form, the CDR3 reads TGTGCCAGCAGCACGGGACTAGCGGGAGGGGGGTCTCAAGAGACCCAGTACTTC. Amino acid sequence: CASSTGLAGGGSQETQYF.

This clone is a singleton in its sample. The chain has TRBV11-2 and TRBJ2-3; D is perhaps TRBD2 (5 bases). Trimming left V 3 bases short and J 6 bases short, with 10 bases between. The CDR3 sequence is 13 residues long. Germline V gives CDR1 SGHAT, CDR2 FQNNGV. Here the CDR3 DNA reads TGTGCCAGCAGCTTTCCAGCGGCTGATACGCAGTATTTT. Its translation: CASSFPAADTQYF. Using reference TRBV11-2 and TRBJ2-3 for the parts outside the CDR3, the full variable domain is EAGVAQSPRYKIIEKRQSVAFWCNPISGHATLYWYQQILGQGPKLLIQFQNNGVVDDSQLPKDRFSAERLKGVDSTLKIQPAKLEDSAVYLCASSFPAADTQYFGPGTRLTVL.

The V call is TRBV19, the J call TRBJ1-1, with TRBD1 as a possible D gene (6 bases). This CDR3 is 12 amino acids long. The germline V gene encodes CDR1 LNHDA and CDR2 SQIVND (reference sequence). V lost 5 bases and J lost 8, with 12 bases in between. The CDR3 region is CASSYLQGEAFF. The CDR3 region has the DNA TGTGCCAGTAGTTACTTGCAGGGGGAAGCTTTCTTT.

Regarding this clone: A far larger clone is off by one base, so a read error is likely. Since the CDR3 does not end with the conserved phenylalanine or tryptophan, this likely comes from a read error. V is TRBV18 and J is TRBJ2-7; 7 bases agree with TRBD1. Germline trimming cut 2 bases from V and 4 bases from J; bases unmatched to any gene: 8. CDR3 length equals 15 residues. Germline V lookup: CDR1 KGHSH, CDR2 LQKENI. For the CDR3, the DNA is TGTGCCAGCTCACCAAGTGGGACAGCAGTATACGAGCAGTACTTA. Encoded protein: CASSPSGTAVYEQYL.

The gene calls are TRBV7-8 and TRBJ1-1; D not resolved. CDR1 is SGHVS, CDR2 FQNEAQ, per germline. Trimming pared 1 base from V and 8 bases from J, leaving 11 bases between. The CDR3 consists of 13 residues. CDR3 sequence reads: CASSLGPQAEAFF. CDR3 bases: TGTGCCAGCAGCTTAGGTCCACAAGCCGAAGCTTTCTTT. Drawing the rest from reference TRBV7-8 and TRBJ1-1, the complete variable domain is GAGVSQSPRYKVAKRGQDVALRCDPISGHVSLFWYQQALGQGPEFLTYFQNEAQLDKSGLPSDRFFAERPEGSVSTLKIQRTQQEDSAVYLCASSLGPQAEAFFGQGTRLTVV.

This rearrangement joins TRBV11-3 to TRBJ2-1; the match to TRBD2 covers 13 bases. CDR1 and CDR2 (germline): SGHNT, YENEEA. The CDR3 contains 15 residues. The J segment lost 9 bases and the V segment lost 5 bases, leaving 7 bases of the junction unmatched. The CDR3 protein is CASSEGTSGIVEQFF. CDR3 nucleotide sequence: TGTGCCAGCAGCGAGGGGACTAGCGGGATAGTTGAGCAGTTCTTC.

The genes are TRBV28 and TRBJ2-7; 11 bases align to TRBD2. From germline, CDR1 is MDHEN and CDR2 SYDVKM. This CDR3 region has 15 residues. V shed 6 bases, J shed 0 bases, and the junction held 4 bases outside the gene matches. The CDR3 DNA reads TGTGCCAGCAGCTCTACTAGCGGGAGCTCCTACGAGCAGTACTTC. This encodes CASSSTSGSSYEQYF.

The V and J genes are TRBV25-1 and TRBJ2-7, with 12 bases aligning to TRBD2. Per germline, CDR1 MGHDK and CDR2 SYGVNS. The CDR3 loop spans 15 amino acids. With V trimmed by 3 bases and J by 7 bases, 7 bases remained unmatched. As DNA, the CDR3 is TGTGCCAGCAGTGATCCGGCTAGCGGGAGGGGTGAGCAGTACTTC. Residues: CASSDPASGRGEQYF.